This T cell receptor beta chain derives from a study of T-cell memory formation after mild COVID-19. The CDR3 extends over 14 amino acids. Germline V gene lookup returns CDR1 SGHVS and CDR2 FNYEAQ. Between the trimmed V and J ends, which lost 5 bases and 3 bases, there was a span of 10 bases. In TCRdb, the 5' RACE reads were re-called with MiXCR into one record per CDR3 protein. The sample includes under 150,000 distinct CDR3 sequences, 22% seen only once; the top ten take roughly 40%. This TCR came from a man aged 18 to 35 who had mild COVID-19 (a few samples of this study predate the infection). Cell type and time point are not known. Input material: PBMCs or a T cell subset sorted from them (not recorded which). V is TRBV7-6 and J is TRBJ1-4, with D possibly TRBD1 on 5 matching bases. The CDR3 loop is CASSPGSANEKLFF. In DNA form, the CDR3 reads TGTGCCAGCAGCCCAGGGTCGGCTAATGAAAAACTGTTTTTT.